The sequence of this TCR beta chain was determined in a study of T cells in Graves' hyperthyroidism and ophthalmopathy. Findings and caveats of the study: Most thyroid clonotypes that were expanded above 0.001 also turned up in blood.

Germline V lookup: CDR1 DFQATT, CDR2 SNEGSKA (reference sequence). Trimming left V 1 base short and J 4 bases short, with 14 bases between. This CDR3 is built from 14 residues. This clonotype came up many times. Antigen specificity is unknown. Regions amplified from RNA transcripts were the TCR beta CDR3 regions. First-round RT-PCR targeting the TCR CDR3 was performed with the HTBI primer set. TCRdb used MiXCR to reprocess the multiplex PCR reads, holding one entry per CDR3 protein. The data hold a few hundred thousand distinct CDR3 sequences, with 15% to 19% observed a single time. Fresh 10 ml peripheral blood yielded PBMCs.

The gene calls are TRBV20-1 and TRBJ2-7; perhaps TRBD2 as D (5 bases). What was sequenced was blood. The TCR comes from a young woman with Graves' hyperthyroidism that later progressed to Graves' ophthalmopathy. The CDR3 DNA reads as TGCAGTGCTAGAGGCGGGCAGCCGTTTTACGAGCAGTACTTC. This translates into CSARGGQPFYEQYF.